This T cell receptor (beta chain) was identified in a study of low-dose radiotherapy and immunotherapy resistance in tumors. Study-level background: Each fraction for Cohort 1 was 0.5 Gy, given every 2 weeks, and the total came to 6.5 Gy.

The CDR3 has 18 residues. This clonotype showed up many times. Covering alpha and beta chains, TRAV- and TRBV-specific primers were used for the first-strand cDNA. Amplification, which lasted approximately 20 PCR cycles, used a constant-region primer and V-primer adapter to amplify TCRs. TCRdb analysed the reads with MiXCR anew, one entry per CDR3 protein. Of about 97,000 distinct CDR3 sequences in the sample, less than 25% were seen once. Time point here: after trial treatment. As to treatment: LDRT plus nivolumab, ipilimumab, low-dose cyclophosphamide and aspirin (RACIN trial). The treatment that donors received included nivolumab, ipilimumab, aspirin, low-dose cyclophosphamide and low-dose radiotherapy.

The chain combines TRBV12-2 with TRBJ2-5; TRBD2 reflects the table's D call only, with no check against the DNA. TRBV12-2 is listed as a pseudogene. The source was PBMCs, collected after low-dose radiotherapy plus immunotherapy. The clonotype originates from a male donor with prostate cancer. The CDR3 region is CASRLARKLAGVQETQYF. The DNA for the CDR3 is TGTGCAAGTCGCTTAGCCAGAAAACTAGCGGGGGTCCAAGAGACCCAGTACTTC.